The 8 T cell receptor beta chains below come from one sample, sequenced in a study of post-analysis software for immune sequencing data. Study-wide results and caveats: Patients carried several TRBV segments more frequently than controls did, and TRBV5-6, TRBV5-1 and TRBV20-1 were among them.

Unique-molecular-identifier-tagged TCR beta cDNA libraries were used. TCRdb passed the PCR reads through MiXCR, listing each CDR3 protein once. This table has around 400,000 distinct CDR3 sequences, more than 30% appearing once. These TCRs are of unknown antigen specificity. Sequencing was carried out using blood. The receptors come from a girl aged 2-10 years with multiple sclerosis.

This clonotype was seen a handful of times. The V call is TRBV6-5, the J call TRBJ2-5; perhaps D is TRBD1 or TRBD2 (7 bases each). This CDR3 is built from 15 residues. V lost 5 bases and J 3 bases, leaving 16 bases between the germline ends. Per germline, CDR1 MNHEY and CDR2 SVGAGI. CDR3 residues: CASSGGGQGEETQYF. For the CDR3, the DNA is TGTGCCAGCAGTGGGGGGGGCCAGGGGGAAGAGACCCAGTACTTC.

This clonotype has just one count. The gene calls are TRBV9 and TRBJ2-5, with 7 bases aligning to TRBD2. J gave up 11 bases and V 0 bases, and 22 bases lay outside the gene matches. The CDR3 extends over 18 amino acids. Per the germline V gene, CDR1 is SGDLS and CDR2 is YYNGEE. CDR3 loop: CASSVALIGGGDGNEQYF. CDR3 DNA: TGTGCCAGCAGCGTAGCTCTCATTGGTGGGGGGGATGGGAATGAGCAGTACTTC.

The V call is TRBV6-1, the J call TRBJ2-1, with a weak D call TRBD2 (6 bases). The germline gives CDR1 MNHNS, CDR2 SASEGT. Trimming shortened V by 7 bases and J by 11 bases, and 24 bases separated the two germline ends. This CDR3 spans 15 amino acids. Written as DNA, the CDR3 is TGTGCCAGCACCAAGCCAGGCCCAGCGGACTATAAGCAGTTCTTC. It is translated as CASTKPGPADYKQFF.

This clonotype was picked up many times. V usage is TRBV5-1 and J usage is TRBJ2-1; 9 bases line up with TRBD2. The J segment lost 4 bases and the V segment lost 4 bases, leaving 18 bases of the junction unmatched. The CDR3 extends over 19 amino acids. Germline loops: CDR1 SGHRS, CDR2 YFSETQ. CDR3 sequence reads: CASSPPLLESSGAYNEQFF. The CDR3 bases are TGCGCCAGCAGCCCACCTTTATTGGAGTCTAGCGGGGCTTACAATGAGCAGTTCTTC.

This chain joins TRBV7-2 and TRBJ2-5, with a possible D match to TRBD2 (6 bases). V was shortened by 2 bases and J by 5 bases, with 15 bases between the two germline ends. Looked up from germline, CDR1 is SGHTA and CDR2 is FQGNSA. The CDR3 length is 15 residues. The CDR3 spells CASSLLGGGRETQYF. The CDR3 DNA sequence: TGTGCCAGCAGCTTATTGGGGGGAGGTCGGGAGACCCAGTACTTC.

This sequence joins TRBV7-8 and TRBJ1-2; no clear D. Trimming took 2 bases from V and 8 from J, leaving 12 bases between them. Germline V CDR1 and CDR2: SGHVS, FQNEAQ. The CDR3 extends over 13 amino acids. The CDR3 DNA is TGTGCCAGCAGCTTATTGGTCAGAGAGGGCTACACCTTC. The encoded protein is CASSLLVREGYTF.

V and J are TRBV24-1 and TRBJ2-3; 8 positions match TRBD1. V shed 4 bases and J 1 base; nucleotides not matched to a gene: 3. The CDR3 consists of 15 residues. Germline V gene lookup returns CDR1 KGHDR and CDR2 SFDVKD. CDR3: CATSEPGQGTDTQYF. In nucleotides, the CDR3 is TGTGCCACCAGTGAACCGGGACAGGGCACAGATACGCAGTATTTT.

This chain joins TRBV6-6 and TRBJ1-5; D may be TRBD1 (6 bases). This CDR3 spans 17 amino acids. The ends were cut back, 2 bases at V and 3 bases at J, with 17 bases in the middle. Germline loops: CDR1 MNHNY, CDR2 SVGAGI (reference sequence). The CDR3 sequence is CASSYTLEDSYNQPQHF. DNA for the CDR3: TGTGCCAGCAGTTACACACTGGAGGACAGCTACAATCAGCCCCAGCATTTT.